One TCR beta chain is described in this entry. Participants were aged about 18 to 89 years from more than 20 US areas. Symptom resolution, clearance, or two negative PCRs marked donors in Cohort 3 as recovered. The data originate from a study of blood T cell repertoires in COVID-19. Libraries were prepared by immunoSEQ multiplex PCR; TCRdb keeps only in-frame clonotypes and omits some of them. The sample records over 250,000 clones, roughly 90% being singletons. Germline CDR1 and CDR2: MNHEY and SVGAGI. V was pared by 7 bases and J by 7 bases, with 9 bases of the junction left unmatched. This CDR3 is 15 amino acids long.

This sequence originates from a young woman who had recovered from COVID-19. The sample taken for sequencing was PBMCs or T cells enriched from blood (not recorded which). The rearrangement joins TRBV6-5 to TRBJ2-1; 11 bases agree with TRBD2. The CDR3 nucleotides read TGTGCCAGCACTGGAAGACTAGCGGGAACTAATGAGCAGTTCTTC. Amino acid sequence: CASTGRLAGTNEQFF.